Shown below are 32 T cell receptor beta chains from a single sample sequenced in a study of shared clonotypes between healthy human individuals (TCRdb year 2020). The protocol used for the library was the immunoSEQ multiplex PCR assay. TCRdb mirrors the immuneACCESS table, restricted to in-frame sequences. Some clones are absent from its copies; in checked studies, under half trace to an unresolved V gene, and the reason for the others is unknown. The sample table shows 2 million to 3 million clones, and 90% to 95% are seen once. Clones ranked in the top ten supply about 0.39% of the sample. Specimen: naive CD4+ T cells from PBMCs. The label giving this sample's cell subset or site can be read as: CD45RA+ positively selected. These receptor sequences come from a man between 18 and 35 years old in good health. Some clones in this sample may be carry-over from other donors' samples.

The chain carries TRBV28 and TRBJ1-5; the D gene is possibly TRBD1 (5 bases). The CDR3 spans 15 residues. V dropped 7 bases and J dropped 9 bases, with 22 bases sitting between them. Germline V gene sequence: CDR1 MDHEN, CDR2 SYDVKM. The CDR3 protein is CASTPGAAGARPQHF. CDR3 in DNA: TGTGCCAGCACCCCTGGGGCGGCAGGCGCTCGGCCCCAGCATTTT.

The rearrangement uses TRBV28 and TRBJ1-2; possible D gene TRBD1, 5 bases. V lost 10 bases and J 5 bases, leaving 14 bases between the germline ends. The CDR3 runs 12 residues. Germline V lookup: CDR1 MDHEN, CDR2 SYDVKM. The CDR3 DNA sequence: TGTGCCACCCGGGACCCCGCTTATGGCTACACCTTC. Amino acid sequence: CATRDPAYGYTF.

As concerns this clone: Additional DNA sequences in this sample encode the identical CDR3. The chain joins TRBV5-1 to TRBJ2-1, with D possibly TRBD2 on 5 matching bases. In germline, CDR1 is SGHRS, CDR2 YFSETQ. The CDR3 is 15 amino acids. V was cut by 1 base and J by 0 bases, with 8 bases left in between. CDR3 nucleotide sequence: TGCGCCAGCAGCTTGTCGGGGAGCTCCTACAATGAGCAGTTCTTC. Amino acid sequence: CASSLSGSSYNEQFF.

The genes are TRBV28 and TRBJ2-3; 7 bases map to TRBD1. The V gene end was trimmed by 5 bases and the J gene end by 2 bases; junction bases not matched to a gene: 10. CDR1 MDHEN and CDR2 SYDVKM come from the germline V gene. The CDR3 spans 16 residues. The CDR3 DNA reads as TGTGCCAGCAGTCACGGTTACAGGGGTACCACAGATACGCAGTATTTT. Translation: CASSHGYRGTTDTQYF.

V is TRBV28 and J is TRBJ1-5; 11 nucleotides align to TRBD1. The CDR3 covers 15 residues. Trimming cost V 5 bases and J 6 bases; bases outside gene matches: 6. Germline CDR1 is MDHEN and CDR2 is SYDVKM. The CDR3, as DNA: TGTGCCAGCAGTGCCGGACAGGGGGCAAGTCAGCCCCAGCATTTT. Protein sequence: CASSAGQGASQPQHF. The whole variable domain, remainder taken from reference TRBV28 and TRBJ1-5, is DVKVTQSSRYLVKRTGEKVFLECVQDMDHENMFWYRQDPGLGLRLIYFSYDVKMKEKGDIPEGYSVSREKKERFSLILESASTNQTSMYLCASSAGQGASQPQHFGDGTRLSIL.

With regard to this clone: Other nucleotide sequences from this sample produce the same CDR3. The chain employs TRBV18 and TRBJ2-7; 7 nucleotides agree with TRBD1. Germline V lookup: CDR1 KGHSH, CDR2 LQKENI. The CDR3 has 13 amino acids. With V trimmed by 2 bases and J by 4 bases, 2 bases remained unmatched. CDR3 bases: TGTGCCAGCTCACCAGGGACAGCATACGAGCAGTACTTC. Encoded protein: CASSPGTAYEQYF. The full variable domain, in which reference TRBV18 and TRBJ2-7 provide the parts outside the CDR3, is NAGVMQNPRHLVRRRGQEARLRCSPMKGHSHVYWYRQLPEEGLKFMVYLQKENIIDESGMPKERFSAEFPKEGPSILRIQQVVRGDSAAYFCASSPGTAYEQYFGPGTRLTVT.

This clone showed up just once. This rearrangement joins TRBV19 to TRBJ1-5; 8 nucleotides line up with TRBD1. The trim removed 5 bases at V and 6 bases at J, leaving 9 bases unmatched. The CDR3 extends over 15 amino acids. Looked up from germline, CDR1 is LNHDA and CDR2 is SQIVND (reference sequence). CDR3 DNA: TGTGCCAGTAGTTACCGGGACAGGAGGTTTCAGCCCCAGCATTTT. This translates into CASSYRDRRFQPQHF.

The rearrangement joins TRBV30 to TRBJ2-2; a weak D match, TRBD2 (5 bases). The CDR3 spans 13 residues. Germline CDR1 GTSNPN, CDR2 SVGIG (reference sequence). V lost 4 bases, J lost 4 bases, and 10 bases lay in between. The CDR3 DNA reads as TGTGCCTGGACCGGGGTAGGCACCGGGGAGCTGTTTTTT. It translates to CAWTGVGTGELFF.

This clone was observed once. This CDR3 reads CASSPALGNEQYF. In DNA form, the CDR3 reads TGTGCCAGCTCACCCGCGTTGGGAAACGAGCAGTACTTC. J is TRBJ2-7 and V is TRBV18; D is unresolved. This CDR3 spans 13 amino acids. Germline values: CDR1 KGHSH, CDR2 LQKENI. V was shortened by 3 bases and J by 5 bases, with 11 bases between the two germline ends.

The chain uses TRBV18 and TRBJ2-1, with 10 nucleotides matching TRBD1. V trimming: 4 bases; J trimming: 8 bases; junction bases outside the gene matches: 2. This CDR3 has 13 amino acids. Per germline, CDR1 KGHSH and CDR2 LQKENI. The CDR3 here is CASSRGQGDEQFF. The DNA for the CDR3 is TGTGCCAGCTCACGAGGACAGGGGGATGAGCAGTTCTTC.

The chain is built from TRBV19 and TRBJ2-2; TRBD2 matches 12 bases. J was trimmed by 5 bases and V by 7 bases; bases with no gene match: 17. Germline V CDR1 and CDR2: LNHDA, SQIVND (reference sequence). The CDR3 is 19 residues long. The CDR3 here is CASKETSGRFGGVTGELFF. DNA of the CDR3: TGTGCCAGTAAGGAGACTAGCGGGAGATTCGGTGGGGTTACCGGGGAGCTGTTTTTT.

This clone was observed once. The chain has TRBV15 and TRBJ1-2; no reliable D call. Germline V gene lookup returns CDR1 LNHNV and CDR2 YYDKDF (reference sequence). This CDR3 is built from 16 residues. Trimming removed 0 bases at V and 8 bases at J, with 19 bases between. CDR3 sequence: CATSRDRAWQAQGYTF. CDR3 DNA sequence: TGTGCCACCAGCAGAGATCGGGCGTGGCAGGCGCAGGGCTACACCTTC.

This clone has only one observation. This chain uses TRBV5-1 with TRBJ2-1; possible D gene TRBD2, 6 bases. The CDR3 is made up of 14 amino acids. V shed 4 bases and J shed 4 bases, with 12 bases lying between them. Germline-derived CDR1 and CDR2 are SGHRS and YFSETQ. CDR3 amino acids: CASSPLTRYNEQFF. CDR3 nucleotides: TGCGCCAGCAGCCCCCTGACTAGGTACAATGAGCAGTTCTTC.

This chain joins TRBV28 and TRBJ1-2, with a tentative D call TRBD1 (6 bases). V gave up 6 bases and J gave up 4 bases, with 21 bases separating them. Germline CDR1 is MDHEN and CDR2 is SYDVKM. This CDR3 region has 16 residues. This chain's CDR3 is CASSLGGRSRGYGYTF. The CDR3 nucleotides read TGTGCCAGCAGCCTGGGGGGCCGCTCCAGGGGCTATGGCTACACCTTC.

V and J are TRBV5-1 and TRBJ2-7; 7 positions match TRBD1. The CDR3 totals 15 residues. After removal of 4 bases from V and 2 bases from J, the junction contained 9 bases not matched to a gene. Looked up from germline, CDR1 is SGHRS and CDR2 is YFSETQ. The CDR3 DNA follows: TGCGCCAGCAGCCGTCAAACGGGACAGCCCTACGAGCAGTACTTC. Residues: CASSRQTGQPYEQYF.

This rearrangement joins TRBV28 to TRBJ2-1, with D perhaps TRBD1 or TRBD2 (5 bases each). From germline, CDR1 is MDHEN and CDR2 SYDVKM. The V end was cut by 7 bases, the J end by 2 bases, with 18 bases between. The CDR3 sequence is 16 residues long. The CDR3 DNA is TGTGCCAGCACTTTCTGGGGGAGAAGTACCTACAATGAGCAGTTCTTC. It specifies CASTFWGRSTYNEQFF.

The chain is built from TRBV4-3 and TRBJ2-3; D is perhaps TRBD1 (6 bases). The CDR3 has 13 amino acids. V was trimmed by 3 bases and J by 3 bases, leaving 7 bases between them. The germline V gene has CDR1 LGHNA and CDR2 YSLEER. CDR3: CASSQTGTDTQYF. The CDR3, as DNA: TGCGCCAGCAGCCAGACAGGTACAGATACGCAGTATTTT.

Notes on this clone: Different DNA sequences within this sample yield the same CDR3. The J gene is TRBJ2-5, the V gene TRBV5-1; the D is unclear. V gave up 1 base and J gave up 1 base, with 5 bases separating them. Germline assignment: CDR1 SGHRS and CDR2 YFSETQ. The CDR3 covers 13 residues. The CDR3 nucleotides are TGCGCCAGCAGCTTGACGGTCCAAGAGACCCAGTACTTC. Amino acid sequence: CASSLTVQETQYF. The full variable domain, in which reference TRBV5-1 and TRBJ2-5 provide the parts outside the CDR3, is KAGVTQTPRYLIKTRGQQVTLSCSPISGHRSVSWYQQTPGQGLQFLFEYFSETQRNKGNFPGRFSGRQFSNSRSEMNVSTLELGDSALYLCASSLTVQETQYFGPGTRLLVL.

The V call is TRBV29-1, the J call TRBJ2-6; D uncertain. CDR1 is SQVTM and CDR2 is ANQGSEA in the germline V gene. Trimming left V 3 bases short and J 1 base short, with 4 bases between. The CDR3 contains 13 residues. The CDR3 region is CSVDVSGANVLTF. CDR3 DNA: TGCAGCGTTGATGTTTCTGGGGCCAACGTCCTGACTTTC.

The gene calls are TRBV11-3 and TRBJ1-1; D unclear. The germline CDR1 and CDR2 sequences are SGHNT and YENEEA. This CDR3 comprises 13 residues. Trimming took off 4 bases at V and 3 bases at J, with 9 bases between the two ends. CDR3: CASSSRADTEAFF. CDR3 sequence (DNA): TGTGCCAGCAGCTCCCGGGCCGACACTGAAGCTTTCTTT. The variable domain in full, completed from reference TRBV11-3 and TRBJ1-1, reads EAGVVQSPRYKIIEKKQPVAFWCNPISGHNTLYWYLQNLGQGPELLIRYENEEAVDDSQLPKDRFSAERLKGVDSTLKIQPAELGDSAVYLCASSSRADTEAFFGQGTRLTVV.

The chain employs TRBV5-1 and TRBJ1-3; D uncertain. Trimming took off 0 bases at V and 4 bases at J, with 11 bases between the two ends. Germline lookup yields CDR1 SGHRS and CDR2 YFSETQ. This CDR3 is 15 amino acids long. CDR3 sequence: CASSLAAAAGNTIYF. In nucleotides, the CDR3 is TGCGCCAGCAGCTTGGCCGCGGCTGCGGGAAACACCATATATTTT.

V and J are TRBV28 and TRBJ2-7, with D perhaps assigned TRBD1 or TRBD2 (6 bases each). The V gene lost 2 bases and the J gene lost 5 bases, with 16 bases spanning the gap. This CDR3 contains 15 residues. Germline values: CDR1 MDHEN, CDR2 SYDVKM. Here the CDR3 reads CASSLPGGSLNEQYF. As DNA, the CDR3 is TGTGCCAGCAGTTTACCCGGGGGCTCTTTGAACGAGCAGTACTTC.

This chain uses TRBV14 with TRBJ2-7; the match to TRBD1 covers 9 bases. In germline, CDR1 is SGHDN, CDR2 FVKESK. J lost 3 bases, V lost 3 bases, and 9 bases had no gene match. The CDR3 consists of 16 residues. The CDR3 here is CASSQGSGTGYYEQYF. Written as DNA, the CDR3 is TGTGCCAGCAGCCAGGGATCCGGGACAGGGTACTACGAGCAGTACTTC.

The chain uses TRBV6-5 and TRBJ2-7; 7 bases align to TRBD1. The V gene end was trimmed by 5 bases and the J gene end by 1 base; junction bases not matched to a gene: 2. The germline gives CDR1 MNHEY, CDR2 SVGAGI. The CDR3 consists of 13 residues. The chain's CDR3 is CASSPTGSYEQYF. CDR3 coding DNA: TGTGCCAGCAGTCCGACAGGGTCCTACGAGCAGTACTTC.

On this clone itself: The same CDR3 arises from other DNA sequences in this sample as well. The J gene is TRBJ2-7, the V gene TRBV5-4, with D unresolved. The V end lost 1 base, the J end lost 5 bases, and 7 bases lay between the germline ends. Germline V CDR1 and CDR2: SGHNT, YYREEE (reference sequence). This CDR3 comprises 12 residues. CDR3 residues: CASSLLSDEQYF. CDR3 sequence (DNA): TGTGCCAGCAGCTTGCTGTCCGACGAGCAGTACTTC.

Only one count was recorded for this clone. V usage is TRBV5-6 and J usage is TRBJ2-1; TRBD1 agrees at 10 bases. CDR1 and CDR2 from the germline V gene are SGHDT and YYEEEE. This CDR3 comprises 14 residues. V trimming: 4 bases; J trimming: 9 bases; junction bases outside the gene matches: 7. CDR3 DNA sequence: TGTGCCAGCAGCCCACAGACAGGGGGCGGTGAGCAGTTCTTC. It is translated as CASSPQTGGGEQFF.

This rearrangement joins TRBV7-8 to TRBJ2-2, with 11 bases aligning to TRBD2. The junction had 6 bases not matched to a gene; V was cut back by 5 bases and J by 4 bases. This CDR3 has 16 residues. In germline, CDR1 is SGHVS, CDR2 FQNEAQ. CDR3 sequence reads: CASSETSGILTGELFF. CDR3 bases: TGTGCCAGCAGCGAGACTAGCGGGATTCTCACCGGGGAGCTGTTTTTT.

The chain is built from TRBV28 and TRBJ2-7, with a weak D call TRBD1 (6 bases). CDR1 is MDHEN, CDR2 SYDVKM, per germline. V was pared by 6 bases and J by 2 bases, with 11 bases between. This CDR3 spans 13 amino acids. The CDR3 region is CASRRTDTYEQYF. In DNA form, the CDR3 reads TGTGCCAGCAGACGGACAGACACCTACGAGCAGTACTTC. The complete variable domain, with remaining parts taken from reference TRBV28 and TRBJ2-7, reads DVKVTQSSRYLVKRTGEKVFLECVQDMDHENMFWYRQDPGLGLRLIYFSYDVKMKEKGDIPEGYSVSREKKERFSLILESASTNQTSMYLCASRRTDTYEQYFGPGTRLTVT.

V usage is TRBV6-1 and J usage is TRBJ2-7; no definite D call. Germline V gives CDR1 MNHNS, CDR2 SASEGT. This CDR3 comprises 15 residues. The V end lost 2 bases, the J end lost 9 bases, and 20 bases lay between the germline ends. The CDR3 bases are TGTGCCAGCAGTGAACGCCACTACTCCATAGACGGGCAGTACTTC. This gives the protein CASSERHYSIDGQYF.

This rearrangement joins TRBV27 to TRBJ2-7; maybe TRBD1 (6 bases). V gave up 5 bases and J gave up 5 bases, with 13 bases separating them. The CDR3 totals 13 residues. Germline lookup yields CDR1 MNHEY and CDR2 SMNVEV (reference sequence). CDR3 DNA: TGTGCCAGCAGTACAATACAGGGTCACGAGCAGTACTTC. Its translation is CASSTIQGHEQYF.

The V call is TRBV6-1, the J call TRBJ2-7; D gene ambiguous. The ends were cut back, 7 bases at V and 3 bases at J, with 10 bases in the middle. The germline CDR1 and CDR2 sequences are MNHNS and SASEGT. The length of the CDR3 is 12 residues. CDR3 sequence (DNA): TGTGCCAGCACGACGGCTCGCTACGAGCAGTACTTC. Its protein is CASTTARYEQYF.

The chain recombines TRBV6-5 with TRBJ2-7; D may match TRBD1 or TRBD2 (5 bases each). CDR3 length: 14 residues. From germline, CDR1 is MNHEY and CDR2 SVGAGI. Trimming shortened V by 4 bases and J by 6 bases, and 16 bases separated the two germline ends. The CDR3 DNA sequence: TGTGCCAGCAGTTTCGGGCAGGGAGCAATCGAGCAGTACTTC. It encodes CASSFGQGAIEQYF.